The rows below give T cell receptor beta chains drawn from one sample of a study of blood T cells in healthy people across ages. TCRdb re-called the 5' RACE reads with MiXCR, one entry per CDR3 protein. The sample consists of roughly 800,000 distinct CDR3 sequences, roughly 24% of them appearing once. This sample also appeared in a second study, on T cells of mothers and their children.

The sequencing input was blood. Source of these receptors: a boy aged 5-17 years in good health. Each CDR3 is given with its conserved first and last residue. The D gene is left open where the match is weak.

D gene | V gene | CDR3 protein
- | TRBV4-1 | CASSPWKGRETQYF
TRBD2 | TRBV11-2 | CASSPGTSGHNEQFF
- | TRBV4-2 | CASSPSEYAGNTIYF
- | TRBV12-5 | CASGLVQGRGEGANVLTF
- | TRBV3-1 | CTSSLNLGNTGELFF
TRBD1 | TRBV20-1 | CSATDRVGEKLFF
TRBD2 | TRBV4-1 | CASSQATTSGGETQYF
- | TRBV7-9 | CASSPAPLYSYEQYF
TRBD1 | TRBV6-6 | CASSYSRDRGFGYTF
- | TRBV6-5 | CASSRPQGGAETQYF
- | TRBV4-1 | CASSQDTPVPTREQYF
- | TRBV20-1 | CSAPGTGDTEAFF
- | TRBV15 | CATSEAFAGISTDMQYF
TRBD1 | TRBV4-2 | CASSQGTGEEQYF
- | TRBV27 | CASQARGAGGQPQHF
TRBD2 | TRBV4-2 | CASSQDTGGSYQETQYF
TRBD2 | TRBV29-1 | CSVESSGGGVNEQFF
- | TRBV7-9 | CASTVWDYEQYF
TRBD1 | TRBV12-3/TRBV12-4 | CASTTGGAGTEAFF
- | TRBV9 | CASSVAGLSTEAFF
- | TRBV29-1 | CSGLTDTQYF
- | TRBV6-8 | CASSYSPGPRSYEQYF
- | TRBV6-5 | CASKGHLNTEAFF
- | TRBV7-2 | CASSTRTPDTANTGELFF